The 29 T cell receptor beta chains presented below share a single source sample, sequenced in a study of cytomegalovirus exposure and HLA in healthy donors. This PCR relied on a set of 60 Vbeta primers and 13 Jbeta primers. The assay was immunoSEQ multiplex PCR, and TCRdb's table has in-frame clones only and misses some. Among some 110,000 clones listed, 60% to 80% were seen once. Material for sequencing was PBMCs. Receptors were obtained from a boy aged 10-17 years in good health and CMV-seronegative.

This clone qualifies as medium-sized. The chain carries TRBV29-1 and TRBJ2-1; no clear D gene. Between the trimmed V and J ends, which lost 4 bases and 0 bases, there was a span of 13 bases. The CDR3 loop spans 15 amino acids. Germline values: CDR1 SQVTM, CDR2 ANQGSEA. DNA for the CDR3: TGCAGCGTTGTCCCAAGTCTCAGCTCCTACAATGAGCAGTTCTTC. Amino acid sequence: CSVVPSLSSYNEQFF.

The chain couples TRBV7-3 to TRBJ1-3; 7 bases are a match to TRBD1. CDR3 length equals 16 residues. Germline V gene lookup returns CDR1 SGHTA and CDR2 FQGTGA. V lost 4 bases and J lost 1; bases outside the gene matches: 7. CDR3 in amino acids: CASSSQPQGSGNTIYF. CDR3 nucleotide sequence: TGTGCCAGCAGCTCTCAACCACAGGGGTCTGGAAACACCATATATTTT.

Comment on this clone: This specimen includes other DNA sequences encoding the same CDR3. The CDR3, as DNA: TGTGCCAGCAGTTTACCCGGGTACGAGCAGTACTTC. This codes for CASSLPGYEQYF. J is TRBJ2-7 and V is TRBV28; D remains unclear. CDR1 and CDR2 from the germline V gene are MDHEN and SYDVKM. Trimming removed 2 bases from V and 4 bases from J, with 6 bases in between. There are 12 residues in the CDR3. Looking up the rest from reference TRBV28 and TRBJ2-7 gives the full variable domain: DVKVTQSSRYLVKRTGEKVFLECVQDMDHENMFWYRQDPGLGLRLIYFSYDVKMKEKGDIPEGYSVSREKKERFSLILESASTNQTSMYLCASSLPGYEQYFGPGTRLTVT.

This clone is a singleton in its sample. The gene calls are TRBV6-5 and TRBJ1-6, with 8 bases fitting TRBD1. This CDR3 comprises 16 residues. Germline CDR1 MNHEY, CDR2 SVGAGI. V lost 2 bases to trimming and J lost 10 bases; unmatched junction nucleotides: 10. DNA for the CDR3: TGTGCCAGCAGTTACACCCAGGACAGGGCCGGGTCACCCCTCCACTTT. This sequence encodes CASSYTQDRAGSPLHF.

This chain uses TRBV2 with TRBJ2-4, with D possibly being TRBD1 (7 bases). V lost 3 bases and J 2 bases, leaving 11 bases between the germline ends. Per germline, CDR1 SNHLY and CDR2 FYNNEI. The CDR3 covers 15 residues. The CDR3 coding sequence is TGTGCCAGCAGTGAGCAGGGGGGAACCAAAAACATTCAGTACTTC. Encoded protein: CASSEQGGTKNIQYF.

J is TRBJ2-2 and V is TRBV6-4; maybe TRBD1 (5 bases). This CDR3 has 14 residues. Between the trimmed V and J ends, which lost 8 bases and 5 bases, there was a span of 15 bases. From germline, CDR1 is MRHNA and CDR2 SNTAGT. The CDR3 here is CASRSNRNTGELFF. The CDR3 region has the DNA TGTGCCAGCCGATCGAACAGGAATACCGGGGAGCTGTTTTTT.

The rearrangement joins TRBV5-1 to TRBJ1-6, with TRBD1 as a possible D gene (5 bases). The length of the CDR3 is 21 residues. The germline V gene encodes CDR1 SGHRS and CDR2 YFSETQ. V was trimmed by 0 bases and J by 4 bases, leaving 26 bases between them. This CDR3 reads CASSLALTLRSDGAYNSPLHF. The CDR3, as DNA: TGCGCCAGCAGCTTGGCCCTGACCCTCCGATCGGATGGGGCATATAATTCACCCCTCCACTTT.

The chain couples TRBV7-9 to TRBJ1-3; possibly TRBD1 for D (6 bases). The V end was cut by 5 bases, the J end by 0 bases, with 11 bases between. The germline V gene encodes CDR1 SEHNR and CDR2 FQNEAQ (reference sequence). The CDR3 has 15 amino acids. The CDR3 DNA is TGTGCCAGCAGCAAAAGGGGGAGCTCTGGAAACACCATATATTTT. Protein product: CASSKRGSSGNTIYF.

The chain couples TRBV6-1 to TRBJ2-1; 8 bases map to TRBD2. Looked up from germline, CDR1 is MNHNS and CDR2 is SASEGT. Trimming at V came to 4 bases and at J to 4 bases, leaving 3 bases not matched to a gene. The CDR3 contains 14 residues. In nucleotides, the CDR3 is TGTGCCAGCAGTGCTACTAGCGGATACAATGAGCAGTTCTTC. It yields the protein CASSATSGYNEQFF.

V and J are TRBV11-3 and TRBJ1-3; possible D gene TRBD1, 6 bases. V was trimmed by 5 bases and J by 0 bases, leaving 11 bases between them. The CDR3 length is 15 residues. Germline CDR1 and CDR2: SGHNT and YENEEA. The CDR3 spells CASSIPTGSGNTIYF. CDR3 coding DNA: TGTGCCAGCAGCATACCGACAGGCTCTGGAAACACCATATATTTT.

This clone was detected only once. The DNA of the CDR3 is TGTGCCAGCAGTCCCCGGGTCGCTAATGAAAAACTGTTTTTT. Residues: CASSPRVANEKLFF. This chain links TRBV28 with TRBJ1-4; D is unresolved. CDR1 is MDHEN, CDR2 SYDVKM, per germline. V was trimmed by 5 bases and J by 3 bases, leaving 10 bases between them. The length of the CDR3 is 14 residues.

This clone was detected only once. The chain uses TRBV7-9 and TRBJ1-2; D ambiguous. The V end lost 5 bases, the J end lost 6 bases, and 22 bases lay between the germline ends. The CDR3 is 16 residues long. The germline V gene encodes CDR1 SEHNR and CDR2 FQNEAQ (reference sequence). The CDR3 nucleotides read TGTGCCAGCAGCGACCGAAAGACACCGGGGAGAGATGGCTACACCTTC. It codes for CASSDRKTPGRDGYTF.

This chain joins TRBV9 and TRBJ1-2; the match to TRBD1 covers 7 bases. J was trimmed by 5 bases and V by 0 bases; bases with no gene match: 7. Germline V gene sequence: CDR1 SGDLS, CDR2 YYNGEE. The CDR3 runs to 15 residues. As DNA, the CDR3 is TGTGCCAGCAGCGTAGGGGACAGTGGGGCTTATGGCTACACCTTC. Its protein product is CASSVGDSGAYGYTF.

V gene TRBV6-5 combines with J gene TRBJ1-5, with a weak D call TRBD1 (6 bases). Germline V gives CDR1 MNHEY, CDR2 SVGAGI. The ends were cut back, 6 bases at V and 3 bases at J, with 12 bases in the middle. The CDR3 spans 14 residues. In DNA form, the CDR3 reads TGTGCCAGCAGGACAGGCAATAACAATCAGCCCCAGCATTTT. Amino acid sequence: CASRTGNNNQPQHF.

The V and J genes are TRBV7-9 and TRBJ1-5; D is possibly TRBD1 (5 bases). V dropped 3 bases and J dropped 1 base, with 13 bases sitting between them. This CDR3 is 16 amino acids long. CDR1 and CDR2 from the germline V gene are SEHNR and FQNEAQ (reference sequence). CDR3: CASSLSKEGSNQPQHF. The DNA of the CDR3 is TGTGCCAGCAGCTTGTCGAAGGAGGGGAGCAATCAGCCCCAGCATTTT.

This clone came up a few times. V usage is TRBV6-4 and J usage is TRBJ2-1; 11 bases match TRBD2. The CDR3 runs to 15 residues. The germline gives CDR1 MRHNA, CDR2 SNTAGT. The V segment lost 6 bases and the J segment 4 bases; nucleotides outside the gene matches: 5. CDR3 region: CASSATSGSYNEQFF. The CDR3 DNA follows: TGTGCCAGCAGCGCTACTAGCGGGAGTTACAATGAGCAGTTCTTC.

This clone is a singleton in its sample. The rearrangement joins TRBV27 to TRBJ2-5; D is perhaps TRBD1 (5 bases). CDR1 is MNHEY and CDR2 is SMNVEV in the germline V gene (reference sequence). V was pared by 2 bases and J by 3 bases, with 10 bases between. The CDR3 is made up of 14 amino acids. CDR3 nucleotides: TGTGCCAGCAGTTTACAGGGCAGCAAAGAGACCCAGTACTTC. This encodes CASSLQGSKETQYF.

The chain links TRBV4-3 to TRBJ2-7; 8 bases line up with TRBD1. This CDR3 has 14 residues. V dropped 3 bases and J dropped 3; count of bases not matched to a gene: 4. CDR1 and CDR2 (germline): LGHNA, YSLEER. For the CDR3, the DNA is TGCGCCAGCAGCCACGTGGACAGGGTCTACGAGCAGTACTTC. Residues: CASSHVDRVYEQYF.

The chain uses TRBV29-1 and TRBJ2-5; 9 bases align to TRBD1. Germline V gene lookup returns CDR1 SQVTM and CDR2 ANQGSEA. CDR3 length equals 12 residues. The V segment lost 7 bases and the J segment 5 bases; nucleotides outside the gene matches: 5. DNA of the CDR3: TGCAGCGCGAACAGGGGGCGGGAGACCCAGTACTTC. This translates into CSANRGRETQYF.

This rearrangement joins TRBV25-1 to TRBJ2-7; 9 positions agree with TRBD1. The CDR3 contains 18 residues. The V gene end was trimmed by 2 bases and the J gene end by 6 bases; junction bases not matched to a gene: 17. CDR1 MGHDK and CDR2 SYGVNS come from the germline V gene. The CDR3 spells CASSEEYIVWDRASEQYF. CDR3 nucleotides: TGTGCCAGCAGTGAAGAGTATATAGTATGGGACAGGGCTTCCGAGCAGTACTTC.

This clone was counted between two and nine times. The CDR3 protein is CASSFDGRGIFETQYF. The CDR3 coding sequence is TGTGCCAGCAGCTTTGACGGCAGAGGGATCTTTGAGACCCAGTACTTC. The chain combines TRBV7-9 with TRBJ2-5; D possibly corresponds to TRBD2 (5 bases). Germline CDR1 and CDR2: SEHNR and FQNEAQ (reference sequence). The CDR3 is 16 amino acids. Trimming removed 3 bases at V and 5 bases at J, with 19 bases between.

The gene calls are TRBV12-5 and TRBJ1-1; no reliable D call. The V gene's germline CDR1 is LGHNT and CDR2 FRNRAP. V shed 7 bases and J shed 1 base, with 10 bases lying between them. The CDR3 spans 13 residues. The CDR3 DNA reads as TGTGCTAGTGTCTCTACCGGGAACACTGAAGCTTTCTTT. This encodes CASVSTGNTEAFF.

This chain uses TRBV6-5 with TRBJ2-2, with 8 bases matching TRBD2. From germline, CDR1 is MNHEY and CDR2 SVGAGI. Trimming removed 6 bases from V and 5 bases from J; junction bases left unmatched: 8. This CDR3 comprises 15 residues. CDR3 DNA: TGTGCCAGCAGACACGGGACTAGTTGGACCGGGGAGCTGTTTTTT. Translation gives CASRHGTSWTGELFF.

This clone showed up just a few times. CDR3 loop: CASSYSTGDYGYTF. As DNA, the CDR3 is TGTGCCAGCAGTTACTCGACAGGGGACTATGGCTACACCTTC. The J gene is TRBJ1-2, the V gene TRBV6-5; 8 bases align to TRBD1. This CDR3 has 14 amino acids. Germline V gene sequence: CDR1 MNHEY, CDR2 SVGAGI. Germline trimming cut 0 bases from V and 3 bases from J; bases unmatched to any gene: 0.

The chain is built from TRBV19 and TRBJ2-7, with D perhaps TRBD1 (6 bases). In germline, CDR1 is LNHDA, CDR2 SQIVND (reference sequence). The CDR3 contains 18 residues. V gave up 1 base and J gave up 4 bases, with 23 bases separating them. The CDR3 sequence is CASSIGYLQGAEAYEQYF. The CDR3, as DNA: TGTGCCAGTAGTATAGGGTACCTACAGGGAGCCGAGGCGTACGAGCAGTACTTC.

The CDR3 loop is CASSLSGLETQYF. The CDR3 DNA is TGCGCCAGCAGCTTGTCGGGGTTGGAGACCCAGTACTTC. The chain is built from TRBV5-1 and TRBJ2-5, with D tentatively TRBD2 (5 bases). V lost 1 base and J lost 5, with 9 bases in between. The CDR3 is 13 amino acids. Germline V gene lookup returns CDR1 SGHRS and CDR2 YFSETQ.

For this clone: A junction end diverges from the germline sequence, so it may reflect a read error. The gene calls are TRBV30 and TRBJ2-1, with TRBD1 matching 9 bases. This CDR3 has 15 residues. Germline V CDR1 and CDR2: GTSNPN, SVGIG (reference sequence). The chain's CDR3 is CAYSYRDRVYNEKFF. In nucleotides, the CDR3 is TGTGCCTACTCCTACCGGGACAGGGTGTACAATGAGAAGTTCTTC.

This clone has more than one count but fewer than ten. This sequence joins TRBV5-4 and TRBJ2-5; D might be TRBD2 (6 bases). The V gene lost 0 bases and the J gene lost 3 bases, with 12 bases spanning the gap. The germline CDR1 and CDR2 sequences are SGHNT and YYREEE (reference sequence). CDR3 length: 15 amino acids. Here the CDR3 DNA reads TGTGCCAGCAGCTTGGACCAGACTAGTAAAGAGACCCAGTACTTC. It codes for CASSLDQTSKETQYF. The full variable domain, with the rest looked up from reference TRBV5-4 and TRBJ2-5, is ETGVTQSPTHLIKTRGQQVTLRCSSQSGHNTVSWYQQALGQGPQFIFQYYREEENGRGNFPPRFSGLQFPNYSSELNVNALELDDSALYLCASSLDQTSKETQYFGPGTRLLVL.

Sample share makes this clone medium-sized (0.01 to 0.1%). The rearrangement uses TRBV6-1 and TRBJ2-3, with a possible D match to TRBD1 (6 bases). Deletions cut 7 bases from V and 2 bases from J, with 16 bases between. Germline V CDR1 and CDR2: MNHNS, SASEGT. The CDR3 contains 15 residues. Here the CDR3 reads CASNPGDTATDTQYF. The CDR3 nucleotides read TGTGCCAGCAATCCAGGGGACACTGCCACAGATACGCAGTATTTT.